A selection of T cell receptor beta chains follows, all from one sample in a study of T cell repertoires in cytomegalovirus infection. TCRdb processed the reads anew with MiXCR; each CDR3 protein has one entry. The sample records some 150,000 distinct CDR3 sequences, 30% to 40% being singletons. Their specific antigens are unknown. The sample here was CD8+ T cells from cultured PBMCs, taken from culture after CMV antigen stimulation. The receptors originated from a human donor in good health (CMV status not recorded). Some clones in this sample may be carry-over from other donors' samples. The CDR3 runs from the conserved cysteine through the conserved F or W. The D gene is left open where the match is weak. The size field is filled for only some rows; it gives once, few, many or a size class.

v_call: TRBV12-3/TRBV12-4; d_call: .; j_call: TRBJ1-5; clone_size: .; cdr3_aa: CASSSGTSVQPQHF; cdr3_nt: TGTGCCAGCAGTTCTGGGACAAGCGTTCAGCCCCAGCATTTT
v_call: TRBV18; d_call: TRBD1; j_call: TRBJ2-7; clone_size: .; cdr3_aa: CASSGRDRVHEQYF; cdr3_nt: TGTGCCAGCTCAGGCCGGGACAGGGTCCACGAGCAGTACTTC
v_call: TRBV12-3/TRBV12-4; d_call: TRBD1; j_call: TRBJ1-1; clone_size: many; cdr3_aa: CASSGDRLNTEAFF; cdr3_nt: TGTGCCAGCAGCGGGGACAGGCTGAACACTGAAGCTTTCTTT
v_call: TRBV11-1; d_call: .; j_call: TRBJ2-1; clone_size: many; cdr3_aa: CASSLAPLYEQFF; cdr3_nt: TGTGCCAGCAGCTTAGCGCCCCTTTATGAGCAGTTCTTC
v_call: TRBV12-3/TRBV12-4; d_call: .; j_call: TRBJ2-7; clone_size: .; cdr3_aa: CASSLRAPYEQYF; cdr3_nt: TGTGCCAGCAGTTTAAGGGCACCCTACGAGCAGTACTTC
v_call: TRBV7-9; d_call: .; j_call: TRBJ2-2; clone_size: many; cdr3_aa: CASSFPLGGHQIGELFF; cdr3_nt: TGTGCCAGCAGCTTTCCCCTTGGGGGGCACCAAATCGGGGAGCTGTTTTTT
v_call: TRBV7-8; d_call: TRBD1; j_call: TRBJ1-2; clone_size: few; cdr3_aa: CASSSDRTYNYGYTF; cdr3_nt: TGTGCCAGCAGCTCGGACAGGACTTATAACTATGGCTACACCTTC
v_call: TRBV10-3; d_call: TRBD2; j_call: TRBJ2-3; clone_size: .; cdr3_aa: CAISESTSGGSTDTQYF; cdr3_nt: TGTGCCATCAGTGAGTCGACTAGCGGGGGGTCCACAGATACGCAGTATTTT
v_call: TRBV18; d_call: .; j_call: TRBJ1-2; clone_size: .; cdr3_aa: CASSPPGRTSGYTF; cdr3_nt: TGTGCCAGCTCACCACCGGGCAGGACCTCAGGCTACACCTTC
v_call: TRBV5-6; d_call: TRBD2; j_call: TRBJ2-3; clone_size: few; cdr3_aa: CASSLGLAGGPGTDTQYF; cdr3_nt: TGTGCCAGCAGCTTGGGTCTAGCGGGGGGGCCGGGCACAGATACGCAGTATTTT
v_call: TRBV11-2; d_call: .; j_call: TRBJ2-3; clone_size: .; cdr3_aa: CASSLDPWTALRDTQYF; cdr3_nt: TGTGCCAGCAGCTTAGACCCCTGGACAGCGTTGAGAGATACGCAGTATTTT
v_call: TRBV12-3/TRBV12-4; d_call: .; j_call: TRBJ1-2; clone_size: .; cdr3_aa: CASSLGPGYGYTF; cdr3_nt: TGTGCCAGCAGTTTAGGACCAGGTTATGGCTACACCTTC
v_call: TRBV14; d_call: .; j_call: TRBJ2-7; clone_size: few; cdr3_aa: CASSQEVTGAHEQYF; cdr3_nt: TGTGCCAGCAGCCAAGAAGTCACAGGCGCGCACGAGCAGTACTTC
v_call: TRBV2; d_call: .; j_call: TRBJ1-1; clone_size: few; cdr3_aa: CASTPWVSNTEAFF; cdr3_nt: TGTGCCAGCACCCCCTGGGTGTCGAACACTGAAGCTTTCTTT
v_call: TRBV7-6; d_call: .; j_call: TRBJ2-3; clone_size: .; cdr3_aa: CASTLSHSNTDTQYF; cdr3_nt: TGTGCCAGCACCCTCTCGCACAGCAACACAGATACGCAGTATTTT
v_call: TRBV11-3; d_call: .; j_call: TRBJ2-6; clone_size: many; cdr3_aa: CASSFQGSSSGANVLTF; cdr3_nt: TGTGCCAGCAGCTTTCAGGGGTCAAGCTCTGGGGCCAACGTCCTGACTTTC
v_call: TRBV20-1; d_call: TRBD1; j_call: TRBJ1-3; clone_size: .; cdr3_aa: CSARQGTENTIYF; cdr3_nt: TGCAGTGCTCGACAGGGGACTGAAAACACCATATATTTT
v_call: TRBV7-6; d_call: TRBD1; j_call: TRBJ1-1; clone_size: .; cdr3_aa: CASSYGQGTEAFF; cdr3_nt: TGTGCCAGCAGCTACGGACAGGGCACTGAAGCTTTCTTT
v_call: TRBV6-1; d_call: TRBD2; j_call: TRBJ2-2; clone_size: .; cdr3_aa: CASSGQTSGGLAPGELFF; cdr3_nt: TGTGCCAGCAGTGGCCAGACTAGCGGGGGCCTCGCCCCCGGGGAGCTGTTTTTT
v_call: TRBV13; d_call: TRBD2; j_call: TRBJ2-2; clone_size: many; cdr3_aa: CASSSQRTSLGELFF; cdr3_nt: TGTGCCAGCAGCTCTCAGCGGACTAGCCTCGGGGAGCTGTTTTTT
v_call: TRBV28; d_call: TRBD1; j_call: TRBJ2-7; clone_size: .; cdr3_aa: CASSPRLTGLHEQYF; cdr3_nt: TGTGCCAGCAGTCCCCGCCTGACAGGGCTCCACGAGCAGTACTTC
v_call: TRBV19; d_call: .; j_call: TRBJ1-5; clone_size: .; cdr3_aa: CASSLAGGRPQHF; cdr3_nt: TGTGCCAGTAGTTTGGCGGGGGGAAGGCCCCAGCATTTT
v_call: TRBV11-2; d_call: TRBD1; j_call: TRBJ2-2; clone_size: .; cdr3_aa: CASALGGDTGELFF; cdr3_nt: TGTGCCAGCGCCCTAGGGGGCGACACCGGGGAGCTGTTTTTT
v_call: TRBV5-1; d_call: TRBD1; j_call: TRBJ1-2; clone_size: .; cdr3_aa: CASSFVGEGRDRGVGYTF; cdr3_nt: TGCGCCAGCAGCTTTGTGGGCGAGGGCCGGGACAGGGGAGTTGGCTACACCTTC
v_call: TRBV19; d_call: .; j_call: TRBJ1-1; clone_size: many; cdr3_aa: CASSWDSRDTEAFF; cdr3_nt: TGTGCCAGTAGTTGGGACTCCCGGGACACTGAAGCTTTCTTT
v_call: TRBV5-4; d_call: .; j_call: TRBJ1-3; clone_size: once; cdr3_aa: CASSQGWGAGNTIYF; cdr3_nt: TGTGCCAGCAGCCAAGGATGGGGAGCTGGAAACACCATATATTTT
v_call: TRBV2; d_call: .; j_call: TRBJ2-3; clone_size: few; cdr3_aa: CARGASVLTDTQYF; cdr3_nt: TGTGCCAGAGGAGCTAGCGTTCTAACAGATACGCAGTATTTT
v_call: TRBV15; d_call: TRBD1; j_call: TRBJ1-1; clone_size: .; cdr3_aa: CATSRATGTGGIEAFF; cdr3_nt: TGTGCCACCAGCAGAGCGACCGGGACAGGGGGTATTGAAGCTTTCTTT
v_call: TRBV9; d_call: TRBD1; j_call: TRBJ1-2; clone_size: few; cdr3_aa: CASSAPDRGNDTYGYTF; cdr3_nt: TGTGCCAGCAGCGCCCCGGACAGGGGGAACGATACTTATGGCTACACCTTC
v_call: TRBV6-7; d_call: TRBD1; j_call: TRBJ1-2; clone_size: many; cdr3_aa: CASPWDRRNYGYTF; cdr3_nt: TGTGCCAGCCCCTGGGACAGGAGGAACTATGGCTACACCTTC
v_call: TRBV18; d_call: .; j_call: TRBJ1-6; clone_size: .; cdr3_aa: CASSPRGGYGNSPLHF; cdr3_nt: TGTGCCAGCTCACCAAGAGGGGGTTACGGGAATTCACCCCTCCACTTT
v_call: TRBV4-1; d_call: TRBD2; j_call: TRBJ2-7; clone_size: .; cdr3_aa: CASSQGLAGRQSEQYF; cdr3_nt: TGCGCCAGCAGCCAAGGACTAGCGGGGAGGCAATCGGAGCAGTACTTC
v_call: TRBV6-2/TRBV6-3; d_call: .; j_call: TRBJ1-1; clone_size: .; cdr3_aa: CASTPVTGTEAFF; cdr3_nt: TGTGCCAGCACTCCGGTCACAGGAACTGAAGCTTTCTTT
v_call: TRBV20-1; d_call: .; j_call: TRBJ2-7; clone_size: few; cdr3_aa: CSAREGLPGRGLVEQYF; cdr3_nt: TGCAGTGCTAGAGAGGGACTCCCAGGACGGGGGCTTGTGGAGCAGTACTTC
v_call: TRBV28; d_call: .; j_call: TRBJ2-7; clone_size: few; cdr3_aa: CASSSEGLFFSYEQYF; cdr3_nt: TGTGCCAGCAGTTCGGAGGGGCTTTTTTTCTCCTACGAGCAGTACTTC